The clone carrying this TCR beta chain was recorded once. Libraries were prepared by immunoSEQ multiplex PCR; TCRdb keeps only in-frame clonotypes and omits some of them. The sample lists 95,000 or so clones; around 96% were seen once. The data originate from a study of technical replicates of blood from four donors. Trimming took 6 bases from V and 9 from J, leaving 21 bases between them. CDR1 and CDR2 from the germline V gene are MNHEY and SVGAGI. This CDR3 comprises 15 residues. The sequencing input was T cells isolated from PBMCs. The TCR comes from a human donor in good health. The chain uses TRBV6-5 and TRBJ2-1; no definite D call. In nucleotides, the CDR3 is TGTGCCAGCAGACGATCCTGGTCTGATTCCAGTGAGCAGTTCTTC. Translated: CASRRSWSDSSEQFF.